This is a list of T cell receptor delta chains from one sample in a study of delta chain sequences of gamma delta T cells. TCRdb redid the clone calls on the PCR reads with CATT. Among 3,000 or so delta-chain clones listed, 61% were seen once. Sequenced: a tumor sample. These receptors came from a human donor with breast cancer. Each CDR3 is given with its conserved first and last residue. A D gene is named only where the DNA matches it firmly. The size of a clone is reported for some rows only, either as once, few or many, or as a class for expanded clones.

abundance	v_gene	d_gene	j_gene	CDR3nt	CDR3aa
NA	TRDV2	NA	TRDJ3	TGTTCCTGTGACACTTGTTTTGCAAGCTCCTGGGACATCTTACAGATGTTTTTC	CSCDTCFASSWDILQMFF
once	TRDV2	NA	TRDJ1	TGTGCCTGTGACACCGCGCGACCAACTGTGGGGAGCTTAGACACCGATAAACTCATCTTT	CACDTARPTVGSLDTDKLIF
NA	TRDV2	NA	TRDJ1	TGTGCCTGTGCCCCATTGTGGGAGGACTCCGCTAAATTCATCTTT	CACAPLWEDSAKFIF
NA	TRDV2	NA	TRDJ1	TGTGCCTGTGAGGACGTGGCAAGGGAGGGGTACCGAGGGAAAACCGATAAACTCATCTTT	CACEDVAREGYRGKTDKLIF
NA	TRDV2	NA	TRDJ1	TGTGCCTGTGACACCGTGTCAAGGGAGGAGGACCGCTCTTACACCCATAACCTCATCTTT	CACDTVSREEDRSYTHNLIF
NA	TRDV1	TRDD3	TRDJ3	TGTGCTATTGGGGAATTTGCCGCCGAAAATACCTCGGGGGATCCGTGGGACACCCGACAGATGATTTTC	CAIGEFAAENTSGDPWDTRQMIF
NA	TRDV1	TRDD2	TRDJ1	TGTGCTCTTGGGCCCCCTGAGCCCCCCTTCCTACGTTTCTTAGGGAAGTATTACACCGATACACTCATCTTT	CALGPPEPPFLRFLGKYYTDTLIF
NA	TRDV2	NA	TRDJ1	TGTGCTTGTGACACCGCGGGGCAGGAAAACACCGATAAACTCATCTTT	CACDTAGQENTDKLIF
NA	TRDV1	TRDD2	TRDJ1	TGTTCTCTTCGGGTACTCTCTGCCTTCCTGGTCATACACCACCATTCCTGTTACACCGATAAACTCACCTTT	CSLRVLSAFLVIHHHSCYTDKLTF
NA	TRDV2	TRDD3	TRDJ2	TGTGCCTGTGACACCGTGGGGGTACTGTGGGATACCGGCGGTTATAAACTCTTCTTT	CACDTVGVLWDTGGYKLFF
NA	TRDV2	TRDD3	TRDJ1	TGTGCCTGTGACACCTTGGGGGAACTTGGGGATACCGGCGATATACTTATCTTT	CACDTLGELGDTGDILIF
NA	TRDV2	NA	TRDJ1	TGTGCCTGTGACACCGTGTCACGGGAGGGTAACCTCTCTTACACCCATAAACTCATTTTT	CACDTVSREGNLSYTHKLIF
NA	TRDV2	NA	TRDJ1	TGTGCCTGTGACACCGTCCGTAGAAGATACTCACCCACCGATAAACTCATCTTT	CACDTVRRRYSPTDKLIF
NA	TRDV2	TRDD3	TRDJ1	TGTTCCTTTGTCACCGTGCGACCAACTGGGGGGTTCCTAAACACCGATAAATTCATCTTT	CSFVTVRPTGGFLNTDKFIF
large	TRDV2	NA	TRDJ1	TGTGCCTGTGACACCGTGGGACTTGTATCCGATAAACTCATCTTT	CACDTVGLVSDKLIF
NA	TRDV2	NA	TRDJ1	TGTGCCGCTGCCACTGCGTCGGGGAATCCGTGGGACACAGGACAAATGATTTTC	CAAATASGNPWDTGQMIF
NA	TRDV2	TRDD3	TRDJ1	TGTGCCTGTGACTATATACTGGGGGTCCAGCCGAACACCGATAAACTCATCTTT	CACDYILGVQPNTDKLIF
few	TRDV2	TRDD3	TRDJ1	TGTGCCTGTGACACCGTACTTCTGGGGGCTAACACCGATAAACTCATCTTT	CACDTVLLGANTDKLIF
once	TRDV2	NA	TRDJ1	TGTGCCAGTGAGCCGGTCAGACCTTACACCGATAAACTCATCTTT	CASEPVRPYTDKLIF
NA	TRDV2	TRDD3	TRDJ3	TGTGCCTGTGACGCCGTACTGGGGCTCTCCCAAGACCGACAGATGTTTTTC	CACDAVLGLSQDRQMFF
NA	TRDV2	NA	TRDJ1	TGTGCCTATGACACTTCAGGGGAATACGCTGAACCGAAACACACCGATAAACTCATCTTT	CAYDTSGEYAEPKHTDKLIF
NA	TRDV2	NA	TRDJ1	TGTGCCTGTGACGCCGTTTCAAGGAAGGGTTACCGGGGTTACACCGATAAACTCATCTTT	CACDAVSRKGYRGYTDKLIF
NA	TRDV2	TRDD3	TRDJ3	TGTGCCTGTGACACCCTAGGGGGGGGATACGGGTCCTGGTACACCAGACAGCTGTTTTTT	CACDTLGGGYGSWYTRQLFF
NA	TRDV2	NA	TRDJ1	TGTGCCTATGATCGACTGAGAAGTAACGATAAACTCATCTTT	CAYDRLRSNDKLIF
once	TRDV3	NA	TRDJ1	NA	CATYDCACVPETLITGGEDKLIF
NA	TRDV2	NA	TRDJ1	TGTGCCTGTGACACCGTTCTCTGGGCCACGTACACCGATAAACTCATCTTT	CACDTVLWATYTDKLIF
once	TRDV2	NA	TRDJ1	TGTGCCTGTGACACCGTGTCAAGGGATGAGGACCGTACTTTCATCGATAGACTCATCTTT	CACDTVSRDEDRTFIDRLIF
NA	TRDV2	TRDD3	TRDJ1	TGTGCCAGTGAGGCAGTCGTGGGGGAAACAGATAAACTCATCTTT	CASEAVVGETDKLIF
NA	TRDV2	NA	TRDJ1	TGTGCCTGGGGCTCCGTTCACCACGCCGATAAACTCATCTTT	CAWGSVHHADKLIF
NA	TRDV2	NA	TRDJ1	TGTGCCTGTTTCACCGTGTCAAGGGAGGCGTACCGACCTTTCATCGATAAACTCATCTTT	CACFTVSREAYRPFIDKLIF
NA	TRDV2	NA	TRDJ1	TGTGCCTGTGACGCCGTGTCAAGGGAGGGTGCCCGACCTTACACTGAAAAACTCATCTTT	CACDAVSREGARPYTEKLIF
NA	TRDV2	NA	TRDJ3	TGTGCCTGTGACCCCGCCACTACCTCGGGCGATCCGTGGCACACCCGGCATATGTTTTTC	CACDPATTSGDPWHTRHMFF
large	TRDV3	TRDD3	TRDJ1	TGTGCCTTTTTGGAGGGCTGGGGGATGAGGACCGATAAACTCATCTTT	CAFLEGWGMRTDKLIF
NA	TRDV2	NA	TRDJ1	TGTGCCTGTGACAGGATATGGGATGCCAATAAACTCATCTTT	CACDRIWDANKLIF
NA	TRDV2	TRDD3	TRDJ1	TGTGCCTGTGACACACTTGGGGGACTATGCTGGGCCACCGAAAAGATGATCTTT	CACDTLGGLCWATEKMIF
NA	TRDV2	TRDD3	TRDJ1	TGTGCCTGTGACGGGCTCCGGGGGGACTGGGGGACTACCGATAAACTCATCTTT	CACDGLRGDWGTTDKLIF
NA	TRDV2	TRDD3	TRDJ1	TGTGCCTGTGACCAACTGGGGACACATACCTCCCCCACTGGTAAACTCATCTTT	CACDQLGTHTSPTGKLIF
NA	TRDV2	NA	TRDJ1	TGTGCCTGTGACACCATGTCAAGGGAGGGGGACCGACTTTACTCCGATACACTCACCTTT	CACDTMSREGDRLYSDTLTF
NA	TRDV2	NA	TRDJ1	TGTTCCTTTGACTCAGTGTGGGAGCACACCGATCATCTCATCTTT	CSFDSVWEHTDHLIF
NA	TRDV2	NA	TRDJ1	TGTGCCTGTGACTGTGTGCGACAAACTGGTGGGGTCCTAAACACCGATAAACTCATCTTT	CACDCVRQTGGVLNTDKLIF